This is a list of T cell receptor beta chains from one sample in a study of T cell repertoires in cytomegalovirus infection. Using its own MiXCR run on the reads, TCRdb lists one record per CDR3 protein. The profile shows around 530,000 distinct CDR3 sequences, 26% of them singletons. Sequenced input: PBMCs. Receptor source: a human donor in good health (CMV status not recorded). Some clones in this sample may be carry-over from other donors' samples. Both conserved end residues are part of each CDR3. The D gene is left open where the match is weak. The size entry is marked missing in some rows and otherwise reads once, few, many or a size class.

d_call	clone_size	j_call	v_call	cdr3_nt	cdr3_aa
TRBD2	few	TRBJ2-1	TRBV27	TGTGCCAGCAGTCGATTTAGCGGGAGCGACAATGAGCAGTTCTTC	CASSRFSGSDNEQFF
.	few	TRBJ1-4	TRBV7-6	TGTGCCAGCAGCCCCCTTCGGGCAGGGGACAAGGAAAAACTGTTTTTT	CASSPLRAGDKEKLFF
.	few	TRBJ2-1	TRBV7-8	TGTGCCAGCAGCCTCCAGACGTCCAGGTACAATGAGCAGTTCTTC	CASSLQTSRYNEQFF
TRBD1	once	TRBJ2-5	TRBV25-1	TGTGCCAGCAACCGGGACAGGGTCGAGACCCAGTACTTC	CASNRDRVETQYF
TRBD1	.	TRBJ2-1	TRBV5-8	TGTGCCAGCAGCTTGGAAGGGACAGTTTCCTACAATGAGCAGTTCTTC	CASSLEGTVSYNEQFF
.	many	TRBJ1-4	TRBV12-3/TRBV12-4	TGTGCCAGCAGTTGGGGGGGACGAAAACTGTTTTTT	CASSWGGRKLFF
.	few	TRBJ1-1	TRBV19	TGTGCCAGTAGTAACAGGGAGAACACTGAAGCTTTCTTT	CASSNRENTEAFF
.	few	TRBJ1-5	TRBV7-2	TGTGCCAGCAGCCATCAATCCCCCATCAGCGGGAGCAATCAGCCCCAGCATTTT	CASSHQSPISGSNQPQHF
.	.	TRBJ1-1	TRBV14	TGTGCCAGCAGCCCCGGACGCGTCCGGGCGAACACTGAAGCTTTCTTT	CASSPGRVRANTEAFF
.	few	TRBJ1-2	TRBV20-1	TGCAGTGCTATCCGACAGACGAACTATGGCTACACCTTC	CSAIRQTNYGYTF
TRBD2	many	TRBJ2-1	TRBV7-9	TGTGCCAGCAGCTTGACTAGCGGACTATACAATGAGCAGTTCTTC	CASSLTSGLYNEQFF
.	.	TRBJ2-7	TRBV11-2	TGTGCCAGCAGCTTGCTCATGAGATCCTACGAGCAGTACTTC	CASSLLMRSYEQYF
TRBD2	many	TRBJ2-4	TRBV7-2	TGTGCCAGCAGCGCAAGACTAGCGGGAGGGCCTCATGTCATTCAGTACTTC	CASSARLAGGPHVIQYF
.	.	TRBJ2-2	TRBV5-6	TGTGCCAGCAGACTGAGTGATACGAACACCGGGGAGCTGTTTTTT	CASRLSDTNTGELFF
.	.	TRBJ2-5	TRBV4-1	TGCGCCAGCAGCCACCCAGAGACCCAAGAGACCCAGTACTTC	CASSHPETQETQYF
.	few	TRBJ1-5	TRBV29-1	TGCAGCGTTGAAGATCTAGGTCAGCCCCAGCATTTT	CSVEDLGQPQHF
.	.	TRBJ1-1	TRBV11-2	TGTGCCAGCAGCTTAATAGGGGACACTGAAGCTTTCTTT	CASSLIGDTEAFF
.	many	TRBJ1-2	TRBV7-2	TGTGCCAGCAGGGCCGGGACGGTGGGCTATGGCTACACCTTC	CASRAGTVGYGYTF
.	.	TRBJ2-3	TRBV5-1	TGCGCCAGCAGACTGGGAACAGGGTGGAACACAGATACGCAGTATTTT	CASRLGTGWNTDTQYF
.	.	TRBJ2-2	TRBV5-8	TGTGCCAGCAGCCAATGGCGGGGCAGGGGCACCGGGGAGCTGTTTTTT	CASSQWRGRGTGELFF
.	.	TRBJ2-1	TRBV4-3	TGCGCCAGCAGCCAAGAACGCCTTGGCCAAAGGGATGAGCAGTTCTTC	CASSQERLGQRDEQFF
TRBD2	.	TRBJ2-5	TRBV7-3	TGTGCCAGCAGTCCAACTAGCGTTGAGACCCAGTACTTC	CASSPTSVETQYF
.	.	TRBJ2-3	TRBV4-1	TGCGCCAGCAGCCAATTAAACACCTCTAGCACAGATACGCAGTATTTT	CASSQLNTSSTDTQYF
TRBD2	once	TRBJ2-1	TRBV4-3	TGCGCCAGCAGCCAAGATCCCACTAGCGGGAGGACCTACAATGAGCAGTTCTTC	CASSQDPTSGRTYNEQFF
.	.	TRBJ2-7	TRBV12-3/TRBV12-4	TGTGCCAGCAGGTGGGGGCGCTACGAGCAGTACTTC	CASRWGRYEQYF
TRBD1	.	TRBJ1-4	TRBV12-3/TRBV12-4	TGTGCCAGCAGTTCTCCCGGGACAGGGGATGAAAAACTGTTTTTT	CASSSPGTGDEKLFF
TRBD1	.	TRBJ2-7	TRBV19	TGTGCCAGTAGTATATCCCCCGGGACAGGGGCCGGGGGCGAGCAGTACTTC	CASSISPGTGAGGEQYF
TRBD2	.	TRBJ2-1	TRBV6-8	TGTGCCAGCAGTTACTCTGCTAGCGGGGACCGAGTTCCGTTCTTC	CASSYSASGDRVPFF
TRBD1	few	TRBJ2-5	TRBV12-3/TRBV12-4	TGTGCCAGCAGCCCGGGACAGGCATGGGGGGAGACCCAGTACTTC	CASSPGQAWGETQYF
.	many	TRBJ2-2	TRBV7-2	TGTGCCAGCAGCTTAGGGCCGTTCTGGACAGAGTCCGGGGAGCTGTTTTTT	CASSLGPFWTESGELFF
.	.	TRBJ1-5	TRBV11-2	TGTGCCAGCAGCTACCTGGCGGGTCAGCCCCAGCATTTT	CASSYLAGQPQHF
TRBD1	many	TRBJ2-7	TRBV7-2	TGTGCCAGCAGCTTAGCGCGGGACAGGGGGTCCAACGAGCAGTACTTC	CASSLARDRGSNEQYF
.	many	TRBJ1-2	TRBV7-2	TGTGCCAGCAGCTCTTTTCGGGAGGGGAACTATGGCTACACCTTC	CASSSFREGNYGYTF
TRBD1	few	TRBJ2-7	TRBV4-1	TGCGCCAGCAGCCAAGACAGGGGGCAAGGCTACGAGCAGTACTTC	CASSQDRGQGYEQYF
.	.	TRBJ1-1	TRBV20-1	TGCAGTGTGACAGGTTGGAACACTGAAGCTTTCTTT	CSVTGWNTEAFF
TRBD1	.	TRBJ1-1	TRBV19	TGTGCCAGTAGTTTAGGGGGGGGACAGAAGAACACTGAAGCTTTCTTT	CASSLGGGQKNTEAFF
TRBD2	.	TRBJ2-1	TRBV28	TGTGCCAGCAGTGGTGTTTGGGGAGGGCCCCAAAATGAGCAGTTCTTC	CASSGVWGGPQNEQFF
.	.	TRBJ1-5	TRBV6-5	TGTGCCAGCAGTTACGATAGGGAGGGACAGCCCCAGCATTTT	CASSYDREGQPQHF
.	few	TRBJ2-5	TRBV7-9	TGTGCCAGCAGCTTAGCGGGGGACCAGTACTTC	CASSLAGDQYF
TRBD1	.	TRBJ1-6	TRBV28	TGTGCCAGCAGTTTTCGACAGGGCTCACCCCTCCACTTT	CASSFRQGSPLHF
.	.	TRBJ1-1	TRBV30	TGTGCCTGGAGTGTACAGAGGTTCAACACTGAAGCTTTCTTT	CAWSVQRFNTEAFF
TRBD1	few	TRBJ1-5	TRBV2	TGTGCCTCCCAGAAATCCGGGACAGGGGTTCAGCCCCAGCATTTT	CASQKSGTGVQPQHF
.	few	TRBJ2-5	TRBV7-2	TGTGCCAGCAGCTTAAGTGGGTTCGGGGAGACCCAGTACTTC	CASSLSGFGETQYF
.	.	TRBJ1-2	TRBV14	TGTGCCAGCAGCCAAGAGCCGCGGTGGTATGGCTACACCTTC	CASSQEPRWYGYTF
.	few	TRBJ1-1	TRBV10-2	TGCGCCAGCAGTGCACCCGGATGGGGTGACACTGAAGCTTTCTTT	CASSAPGWGDTEAFF
TRBD2	few	TRBJ2-1	TRBV7-3	TGTGCCAGCAGCCGGAGCAGCGGGAGAGGTGATGAGCAGTTCTTC	CASSRSSGRGDEQFF
.	few	TRBJ2-5	TRBV7-2	TGTGCCAGCAGCTCCCCGGGGGCCCAAGAGACCCAGTACTTC	CASSSPGAQETQYF
TRBD2	once	TRBJ2-3	TRBV20-1	TGCAGTGCTATGGGACTAGCGGGACGATTTAATACGCAGTATTTT	CSAMGLAGRFNTQYF
TRBD2	.	TRBJ2-7	TRBV7-9	TGTGCCAGCAGCTCAACAGGGACTAGCAGATCCTACGAGCAGTACTTC	CASSSTGTSRSYEQYF
.	.	TRBJ2-1	TRBV9	TGTGCCAGCAGCCAAGTGGGGGGTGAGCAGTTCTTC	CASSQVGGEQFF
TRBD2	few	TRBJ2-5	TRBV28	TGTGCCAGCAGTTCCCTTCGACTAGCGGGAAAGCAAGAGACCCAGTACTTC	CASSSLRLAGKQETQYF
.	.	TRBJ2-1	TRBV2	TGTGCCAGCTCTCCTAGCGCGAGCAATGAGCAGTTCTTC	CASSPSASNEQFF
TRBD2	.	TRBJ2-3	TRBV9	TGTGCCAGCAGCGTAGAGGCTAGCGGGAGGGCCGGAGATACGCAGTATTTT	CASSVEASGRAGDTQYF
.	.	TRBJ1-1	TRBV28	TGTGCCAGCAGTTCAATCAGGGATCCCGGAGCTTTCTTT	CASSSIRDPGAFF
.	few	TRBJ2-3	TRBV7-2	TGTGCCAGCAGCTTAGTTACTAGCCAGACAGATACGCAGTATTTT	CASSLVTSQTDTQYF
.	many	TRBJ1-5	TRBV12-5	TGTGCTAGTGGTCATTCAATAGACTTAAAGAATCAGCCCCAGCATTTT	CASGHSIDLKNQPQHF
TRBD2	.	TRBJ2-7	TRBV9	TGTGCCAGCAGCGTAGCAACTAGCGGACCCTACGAGCAGTACTTC	CASSVATSGPYEQYF
.	many	TRBJ2-3	TRBV7-7	TGTGCCAGCAGCGCTAGTGGGGCAGATACGCAGTATTTT	CASSASGADTQYF